Reported below is one T cell receptor (beta chain). What it binds is unknown. This entry is derived from a study of T cell responses to AZD1222 COVID-19 vaccine. The CDR3 runs 14 residues. CDR1 SEHNR and CDR2 FQNEAQ come from the germline V gene (reference sequence). V dropped 6 bases and J dropped 4 bases, with 15 bases sitting between them. Clones were read by immunoSEQ multiplex PCR, and TCRdb kept only the in-frame ones, dropping some. The repertoire holds around 89,000 clones, with roughly 91% as singletons. Whole-study results and caveats: Repertoire sampling happened only post peak T cell response.

Sample: peripheral blood, taken on day 0 of AZD1222 vaccination. This TCR was sampled from an adult in good health. The V and J genes are TRBV7-9 and TRBJ1-2; D might be TRBD1 (5 bases). The CDR3 coding sequence is TGTGCCAGCAGTCTAACCCAGGGATCCTATGGCTACACCTTC. Its protein is CASSLTQGSYGYTF.